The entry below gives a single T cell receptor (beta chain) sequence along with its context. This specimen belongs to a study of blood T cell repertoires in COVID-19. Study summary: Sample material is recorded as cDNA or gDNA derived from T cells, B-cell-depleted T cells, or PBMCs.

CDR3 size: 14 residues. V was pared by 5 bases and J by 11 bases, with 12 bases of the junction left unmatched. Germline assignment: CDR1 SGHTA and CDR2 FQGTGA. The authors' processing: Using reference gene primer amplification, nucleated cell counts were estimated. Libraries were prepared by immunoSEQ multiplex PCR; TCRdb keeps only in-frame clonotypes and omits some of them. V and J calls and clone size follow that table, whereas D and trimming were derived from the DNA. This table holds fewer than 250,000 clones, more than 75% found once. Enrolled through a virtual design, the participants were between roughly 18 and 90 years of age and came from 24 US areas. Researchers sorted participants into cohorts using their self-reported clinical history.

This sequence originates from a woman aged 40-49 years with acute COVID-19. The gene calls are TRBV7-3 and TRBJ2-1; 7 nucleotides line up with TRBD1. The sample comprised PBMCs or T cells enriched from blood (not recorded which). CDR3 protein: CASSLSGTAKKQFF. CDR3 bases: TGTGCCAGCAGCCTCTCCGGGACAGCGAAAAAGCAGTTCTTC.